The clone carrying this T cell receptor beta chain was recorded a few times. The sample's time point: patch test 1, 2 weeks after DPC sensitization. This sample's treatment: therapeutic diphenylcyclopropenone sensitization with weekly scalp DPC. Prior to each patch test being applied, blood was drawn. Germline-derived CDR1 and CDR2 are GTSNPN and SVGIG (reference sequence). The CDR3 loop spans 15 amino acids. Trimming took 0 bases from V and 4 from J, leaving 13 bases between them. The source of the sample is a study of human T cells and chemical hapten exposure. TCRdb processed the RACE reads anew with MiXCR; each CDR3 protein has one entry. The table lists 380,000 or so distinct CDR3 sequences, 4.8% of them singletons, with approximately 2.5% in the top ten.

The sequence was collected from a woman aged 50 to 60 with alopecia areata. Some clones in this sample may be carry-over from other donors' samples. The sample in question was whole blood, obtained in connection with sensitization to the hapten diphenylcyclopropenone (DPC). The V and J genes are TRBV30 and TRBJ1-5, with D unclear. The CDR3 is CAWSVQGVRNQPQHF. CDR3 nucleotide sequence: TGTGCCTGGAGTGTACAAGGAGTTCGAAATCAGCCCCAGCATTTT.